The 4 T cell receptor beta chains below were found in one sample sequenced in a study of Ad26.COV2.S vaccination and SARS-CoV-2 variants. Treatment of the sample: 19 received Ad26.COV2.S at low or high dose, single or two shots; about five received placebo; per-sample allocation not given. Specimens were obtained on day 63 following the first vaccine or placebo injection. Libraries were prepared by immunoSEQ multiplex PCR; TCRdb keeps only in-frame clonotypes and omits some of them. Of more than 300,000 clones in the sample, 86% were seen once. This specimen was peripheral blood, taken in a trial of Ad26.COV2.S vaccine versus placebo. These receptors all stem from a person aged 18-60 years who received the Ad26.COV2.S COVID-19 vaccine or a placebo.

The chain employs TRBV14 and TRBJ2-3; D not certain. The CDR3 has 16 residues. Germline V gene sequence: CDR1 SGHDN, CDR2 FVKESK. V was cut by 3 bases and J by 0 bases, with 13 bases left in between. The CDR3 here is CASSQERPTSTDTQYF. The CDR3 region has the DNA TGTGCCAGCAGCCAGGAAAGGCCCACTAGCACAGATACGCAGTATTTT.

The CDR3 loop is CSAPGIGELFF. As DNA, the CDR3 is TGCAGTGCTCCAGGGATAGGGGAGCTGTTTTTT. This sequence joins TRBV20-1 and TRBJ2-2, with D possibly matching TRBD1 (5 bases). V was pared by 5 bases and J by 8 bases, with 9 bases between. The CDR3 consists of 11 residues. Germline V lookup: CDR1 DFQATT, CDR2 SNEGSKA (reference sequence).

The chain joins TRBV7-2 to TRBJ1-5, with D perhaps TRBD1 (5 bases). CDR3 length: 14 residues. V was cut by 0 bases and J by 7 bases, with 10 bases left in between. Looked up from germline, CDR1 is SGHTA and CDR2 is FQGNSA. Here the CDR3 reads CASSLAGREQPQHF. Here the CDR3 DNA reads TGTGCCAGCAGCTTAGCGGGACGGGAGCAGCCCCAGCATTTT. Filled out from reference TRBV7-2 and TRBJ1-5, the complete variable domain reads GAGVSQSPSNKVTEKGKDVELRCDPISGHTALYWYRQSLGQGLEFLIYFQGNSAPDKSGLPSDRFSAERTGGSVSTLTIQRTQQEDSAVYLCASSLAGREQPQHFGDGTRLSIL.

For the CDR3, the DNA is TGTGCCAGCTTACAGTCGGGGGGGCGAGATACGCAGTATTTT. Encoded protein: CASLQSGGRDTQYF. The chain combines TRBV5-5 with TRBJ2-3, with 8 nucleotides matching TRBD2. V lost 7 bases to trimming and J lost 5 bases; unmatched junction nucleotides: 9. Germline CDR1 is SGHKS and CDR2 is YYEKEE (reference sequence). This CDR3 is 14 amino acids long.